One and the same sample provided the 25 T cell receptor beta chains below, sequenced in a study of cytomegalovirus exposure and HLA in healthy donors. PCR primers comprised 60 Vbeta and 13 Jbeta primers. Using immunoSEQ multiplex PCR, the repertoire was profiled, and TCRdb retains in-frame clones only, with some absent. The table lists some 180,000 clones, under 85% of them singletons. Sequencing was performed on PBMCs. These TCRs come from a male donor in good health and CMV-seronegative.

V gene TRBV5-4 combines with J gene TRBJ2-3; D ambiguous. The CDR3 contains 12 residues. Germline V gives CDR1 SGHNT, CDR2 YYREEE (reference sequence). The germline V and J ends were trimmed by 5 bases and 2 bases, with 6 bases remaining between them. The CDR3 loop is CASSPNTDTQYF. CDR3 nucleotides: TGTGCCAGCAGTCCCAACACAGATACGCAGTATTTT.

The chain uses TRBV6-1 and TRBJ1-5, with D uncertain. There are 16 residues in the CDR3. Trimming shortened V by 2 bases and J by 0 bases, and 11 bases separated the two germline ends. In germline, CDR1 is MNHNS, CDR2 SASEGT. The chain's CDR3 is CASSERLRYSNQPQHF. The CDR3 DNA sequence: TGTGCCAGCAGTGAACGGTTGCGTTATAGCAATCAGCCCCAGCATTTT.

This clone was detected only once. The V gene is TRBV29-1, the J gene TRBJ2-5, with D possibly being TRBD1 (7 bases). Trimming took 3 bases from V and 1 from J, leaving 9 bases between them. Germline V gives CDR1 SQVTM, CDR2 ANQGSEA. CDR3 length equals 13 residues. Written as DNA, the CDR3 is TGCAGCGTTGAGGAGGGGGCCCAAGAGACCCAGTACTTC. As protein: CSVEEGAQETQYF.

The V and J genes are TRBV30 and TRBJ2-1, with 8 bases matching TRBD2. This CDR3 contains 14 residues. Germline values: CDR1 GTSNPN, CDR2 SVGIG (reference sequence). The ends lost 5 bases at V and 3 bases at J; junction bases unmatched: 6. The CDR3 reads CAWSTGLGYNEQFF. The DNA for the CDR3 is TGTGCCTGGTCCACGGGACTAGGCTACAATGAGCAGTTCTTC.

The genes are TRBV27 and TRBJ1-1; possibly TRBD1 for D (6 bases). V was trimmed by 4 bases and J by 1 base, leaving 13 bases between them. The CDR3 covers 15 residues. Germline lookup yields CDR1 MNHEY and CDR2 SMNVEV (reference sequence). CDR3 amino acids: CASSSTLTGNTEAFF. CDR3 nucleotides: TGTGCCAGCAGTTCAACCTTGACAGGGAACACTGAAGCTTTCTTT.

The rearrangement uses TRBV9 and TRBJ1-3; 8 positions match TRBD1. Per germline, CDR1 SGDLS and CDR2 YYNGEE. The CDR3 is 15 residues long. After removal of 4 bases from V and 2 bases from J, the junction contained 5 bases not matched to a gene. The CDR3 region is CASSSWTGPGNTIYF. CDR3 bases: TGTGCCAGCAGCTCGTGGACAGGGCCTGGAAACACCATATATTTT.

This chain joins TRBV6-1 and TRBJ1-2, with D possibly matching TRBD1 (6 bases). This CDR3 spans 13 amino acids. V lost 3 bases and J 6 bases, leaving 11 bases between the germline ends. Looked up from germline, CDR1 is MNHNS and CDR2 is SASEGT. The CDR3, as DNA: TGTGCCAGCAGTGAGCGTCAGGGGAATGGCTACACCTTC. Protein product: CASSERQGNGYTF.

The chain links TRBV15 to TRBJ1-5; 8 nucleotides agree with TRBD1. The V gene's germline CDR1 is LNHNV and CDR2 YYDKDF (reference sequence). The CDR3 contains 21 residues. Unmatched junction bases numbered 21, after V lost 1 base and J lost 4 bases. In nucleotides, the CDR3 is TGTGCCACCAGCAGAGGAATATTTTCGGGACAGGTAACATGGGATAATCAGCCCCAGCATTTT. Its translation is CATSRGIFSGQVTWDNQPQHF.

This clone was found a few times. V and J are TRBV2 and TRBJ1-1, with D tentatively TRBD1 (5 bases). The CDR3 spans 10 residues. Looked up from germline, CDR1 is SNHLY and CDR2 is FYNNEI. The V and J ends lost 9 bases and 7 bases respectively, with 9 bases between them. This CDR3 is CASGQDEAFF. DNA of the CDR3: TGTGCCAGTGGACAAGATGAAGCTTTCTTT.

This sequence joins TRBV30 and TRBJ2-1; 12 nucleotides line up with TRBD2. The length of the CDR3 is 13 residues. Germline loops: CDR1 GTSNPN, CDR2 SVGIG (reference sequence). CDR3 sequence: CALLAGGNNEQFF. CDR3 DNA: TGTGCGCTACTAGCGGGAGGTAACAATGAGCAGTTCTTC.

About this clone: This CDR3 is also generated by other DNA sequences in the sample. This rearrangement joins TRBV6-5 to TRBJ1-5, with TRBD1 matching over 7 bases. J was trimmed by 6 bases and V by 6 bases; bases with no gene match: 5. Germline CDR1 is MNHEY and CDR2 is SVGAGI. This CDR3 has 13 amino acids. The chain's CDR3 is CASSRQGSQPQHF. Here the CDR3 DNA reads TGTGCCAGCAGCCGACAGGGCTCTCAGCCCCAGCATTTT.

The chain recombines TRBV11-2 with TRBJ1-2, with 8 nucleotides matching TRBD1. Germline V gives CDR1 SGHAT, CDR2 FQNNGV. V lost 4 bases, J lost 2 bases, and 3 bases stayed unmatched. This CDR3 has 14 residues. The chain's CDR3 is CASSSGQGNYGYTF. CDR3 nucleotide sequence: TGTGCCAGCAGCTCCGGACAGGGAAACTATGGCTACACCTTC.

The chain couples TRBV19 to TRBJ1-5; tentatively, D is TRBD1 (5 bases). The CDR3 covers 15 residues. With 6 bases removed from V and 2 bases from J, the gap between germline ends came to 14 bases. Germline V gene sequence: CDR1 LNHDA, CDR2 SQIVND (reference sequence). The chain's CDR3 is CASSPSRGGNQPQHF. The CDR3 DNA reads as TGTGCCAGTAGCCCCAGCCGGGGGGGCAATCAGCCCCAGCATTTT.

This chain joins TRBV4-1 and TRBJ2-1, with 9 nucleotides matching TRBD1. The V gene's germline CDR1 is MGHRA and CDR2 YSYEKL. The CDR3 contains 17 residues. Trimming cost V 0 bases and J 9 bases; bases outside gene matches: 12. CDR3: CASSQDLGTGSFREQFF. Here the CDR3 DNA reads TGCGCCAGCAGCCAAGATCTGGGGACAGGGTCGTTCCGTGAGCAGTTCTTC.

DNA of the CDR3: TGTGCCAGCAGTCACAACGAGCAGTACTTC. It codes for CASSHNEQYF. The rearrangement uses TRBV7-9 and TRBJ2-7; D remains ambiguous. Trimming removed 6 bases from V and 5 bases from J, with 5 bases in between. Germline loops: CDR1 SEHNR, CDR2 FQNEAQ (reference sequence). CDR3 length equals 10 residues.

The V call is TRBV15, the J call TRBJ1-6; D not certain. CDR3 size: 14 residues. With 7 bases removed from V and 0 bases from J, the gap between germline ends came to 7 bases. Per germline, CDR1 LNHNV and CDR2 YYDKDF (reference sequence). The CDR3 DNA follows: TGTGCCACCATGGAGAGCTCCTATAATTCACCCCTCCACTTT. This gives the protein CATMESSYNSPLHF.

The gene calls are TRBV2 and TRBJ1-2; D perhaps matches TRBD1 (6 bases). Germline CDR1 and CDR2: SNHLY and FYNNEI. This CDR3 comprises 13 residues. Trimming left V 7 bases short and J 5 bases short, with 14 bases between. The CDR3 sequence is CASTDQGFYGYTF. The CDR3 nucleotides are TGTGCCAGCACCGACCAGGGGTTTTATGGCTACACCTTC. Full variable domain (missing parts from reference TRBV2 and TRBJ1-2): EPEVTQTPSHQVTQMGQEVILRCVPISNHLYFYWYRQILGQKVEFLVSFYNNEISEKSEIFDDQFSVERPDGSNFTLKIRSTKLEDSAMYFCASTDQGFYGYTFGSGTRLTVV.

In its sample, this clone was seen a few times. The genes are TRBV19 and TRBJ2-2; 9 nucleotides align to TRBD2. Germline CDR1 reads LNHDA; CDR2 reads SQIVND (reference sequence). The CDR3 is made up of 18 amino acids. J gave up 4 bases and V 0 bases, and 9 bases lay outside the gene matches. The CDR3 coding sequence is TGTGCCAGTAGTATAGATCGGGCTAGCGGGAAAGTCACCGGGGAGCTGTTTTTT. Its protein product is CASSIDRASGKVTGELFF.

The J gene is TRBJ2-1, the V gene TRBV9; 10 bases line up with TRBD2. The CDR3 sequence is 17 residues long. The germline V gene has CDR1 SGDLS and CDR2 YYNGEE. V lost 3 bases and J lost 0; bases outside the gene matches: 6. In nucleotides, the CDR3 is TGTGCCAGCAGCGACCACCCTAGCGGGGGCTCCTACAATGAGCAGTTCTTC. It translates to CASSDHPSGGSYNEQFF. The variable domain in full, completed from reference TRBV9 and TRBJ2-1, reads DSGVTQTPKHLITATGQRVTLRCSPRSGDLSVYWYQQSLDQGLQFLIQYYNGEERAKGNILERFSAQQFPDLHSELNLSSLELGDSALYFCASSDHPSGGSYNEQFFGPGTRLTVL.

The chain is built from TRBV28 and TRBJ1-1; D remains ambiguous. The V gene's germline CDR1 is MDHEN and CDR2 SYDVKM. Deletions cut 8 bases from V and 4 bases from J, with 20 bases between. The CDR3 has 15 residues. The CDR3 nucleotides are TGTGCCAGCCTCAAGCTGAGGATGGGTAGCACTGAAGCTTTCTTT. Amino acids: CASLKLRMGSTEAFF.

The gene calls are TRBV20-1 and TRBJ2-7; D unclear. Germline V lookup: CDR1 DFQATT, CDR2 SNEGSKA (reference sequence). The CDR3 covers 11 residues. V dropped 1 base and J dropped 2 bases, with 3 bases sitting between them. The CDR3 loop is CSARVTYEQYF. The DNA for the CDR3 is TGCAGTGCTAGAGTCACCTACGAGCAGTACTTC.

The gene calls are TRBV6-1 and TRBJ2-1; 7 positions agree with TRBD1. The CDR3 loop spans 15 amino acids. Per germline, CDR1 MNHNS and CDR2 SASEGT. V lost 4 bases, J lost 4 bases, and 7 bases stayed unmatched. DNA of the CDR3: TGTGCCAGCAGTGTAACAGGGGACGGGTACAATGAGCAGTTCTTC. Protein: CASSVTGDGYNEQFF.

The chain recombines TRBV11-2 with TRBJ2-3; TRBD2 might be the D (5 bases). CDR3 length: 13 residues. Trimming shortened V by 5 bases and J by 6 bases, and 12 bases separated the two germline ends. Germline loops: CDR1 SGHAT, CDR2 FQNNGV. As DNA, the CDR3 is TGTGCCAGCAGCGAAAACTGGAGGGATACGCAGTATTTT. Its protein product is CASSENWRDTQYF.

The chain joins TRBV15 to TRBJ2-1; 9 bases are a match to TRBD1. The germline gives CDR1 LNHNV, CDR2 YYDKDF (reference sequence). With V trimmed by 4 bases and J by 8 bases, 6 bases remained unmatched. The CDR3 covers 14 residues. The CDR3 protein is CATSTGTGPYEQFF. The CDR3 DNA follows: TGTGCCACCAGCACCGGGACAGGGCCCTATGAGCAGTTCTTC. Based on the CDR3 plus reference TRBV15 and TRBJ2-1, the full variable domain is DAMVIQNPRYQVTQFGKPVTLSCSQTLNHNVMYWYQQKSSQAPKLLFHYYDKDFNNEADTPDNFQSRRPNTSFCFLDIRSPGLGDTAMYLCATSTGTGPYEQFFGPGTRLTVL.

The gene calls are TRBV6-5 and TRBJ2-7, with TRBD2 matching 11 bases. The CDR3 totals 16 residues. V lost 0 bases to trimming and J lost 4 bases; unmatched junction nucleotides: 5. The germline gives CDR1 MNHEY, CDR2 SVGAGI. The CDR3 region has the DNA TGTGCCAGCAGTTACTCGATTACTAGCGGGAGTTACGAGCAGTACTTC. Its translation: CASSYSITSGSYEQYF.